These 17 T cell receptor beta chains originate from one sample sequenced in a study of OX40 agonist ivuxolimab in advanced cancers. Here immunoSEQ multiplex PCR was the method, and the copy in TCRdb shows in-frame clones only, minus some. The sample lists 15,000 to 20,000 clones; about 67% were seen once. Sequenced material: CD4+ or CD8+ T cells sorted from blood, taken in a trial of the OX40 agonist ivuxolimab. These receptors all stem from an adult with an advanced solid tumor such as melanoma, head and neck, liver or kidney cancer.

This rearrangement joins TRBV27 to TRBJ2-7; perhaps D is TRBD1 or TRBD2 (7 bases each). V gave up 5 bases and J gave up 5 bases, with 16 bases separating them. This CDR3 spans 14 amino acids. Germline V gene sequence: CDR1 MNHEY, CDR2 SMNVEV (reference sequence). The CDR3 reads CASSLPGGAHEQYF. The CDR3 bases are TGTGCCAGCAGTCTCCCAGGGGGGGCCCACGAGCAGTACTTC.

The chain recombines TRBV10-3 with TRBJ1-2; D gene uncertain. Germline V gene data show CDR1 as ENHRY and CDR2 as SYGVKD. The CDR3 covers 16 residues. The ends were cut back, 3 bases at V and 6 bases at J, with 20 bases in the middle. The CDR3 loop reads CAISDPLRQVLDGYTF. The CDR3 region has the DNA TGTGCCATCAGTGACCCACTGCGGCAGGTCCTGGATGGCTACACCTTC.

The chain is built from TRBV10-3 and TRBJ2-7, with 15 bases identical to TRBD2. The J segment lost 1 base and the V segment lost 4 bases, leaving 2 bases of the junction unmatched. CDR3 size: 16 residues. CDR1 is ENHRY, CDR2 SYGVKD, per germline. The CDR3 DNA reads as TGTGCCATCAGTGCGGGACTAGCGGGAGGATCCTACGAGCAGTACTTC. Amino acid sequence: CAISAGLAGGSYEQYF.

V gene TRBV5-1 combines with J gene TRBJ1-1; 9 nucleotides line up with TRBD1. Germline V gives CDR1 SGHRS, CDR2 YFSETQ. With 3 bases clipped from V and 0 bases from J, the junction kept 3 bases outside the gene matches. This CDR3 comprises 15 residues. CDR3: CASSSTGGLNTEAFF. The DNA of the CDR3 is TGCGCCAGCAGCTCCACAGGGGGCTTGAACACTGAAGCTTTCTTT.

This rearrangement joins TRBV10-3 to TRBJ1-6; D call uncertain. Germline values: CDR1 ENHRY, CDR2 SYGVKD. V was cut by 0 bases and J by 7 bases, with 13 bases left in between. This CDR3 region has 16 residues. The chain's CDR3 is CAISESPRSPNSPLHF. The CDR3 DNA sequence: TGTGCCATCAGTGAGTCCCCACGTTCGCCGAATTCACCCCTCCACTTT.

This clone is termed medium-sized. The chain combines TRBV4-3 with TRBJ2-1; D not resolved. Germline loops: CDR1 LGHNA, CDR2 YSLEER. The CDR3 extends over 15 amino acids. V gave up 0 bases and J gave up 2 bases, with 8 bases separating them. CDR3 region: CASSQDRAPYNEQFF. CDR3 DNA: TGCGCCAGCAGCCAAGACCGGGCCCCCTACAATGAGCAGTTCTTC.

The chain combines TRBV13 with TRBJ1-1, with a possible D match to TRBD1 (6 bases). This CDR3 is built from 14 residues. Germline assignment: CDR1 PRHDT and CDR2 FYEKMQ (reference sequence). Trimming removed 5 bases from V and 4 bases from J, with 14 bases in between. CDR3 sequence reads: CASSQPGVATEAFF. CDR3 DNA sequence: TGTGCCAGCAGCCAACCAGGGGTGGCCACTGAAGCTTTCTTT.

The V call is TRBV28, the J call TRBJ2-1, with 9 bases identical to TRBD2. The ends lost 3 bases at V and 3 bases at J; junction bases unmatched: 9. Germline CDR1 and CDR2: MDHEN and SYDVKM. This CDR3 is 17 amino acids long. The CDR3 bases are TGTGCCAGCAGTTTCTACGGCTCTAGCGGGGACTACAATGAGCAGTTCTTC. Translation: CASSFYGSSGDYNEQFF.

This rearrangement joins TRBV5-8 to TRBJ1-5; D unclear. Germline V gene data show CDR1 as SGHTS and CDR2 as YDEGEE. Trimming took 1 base from V and 0 from J, leaving 8 bases between them. The CDR3 spans 15 residues. The CDR3 loop reads CASSLPGNSNQPQHF. CDR3 nucleotides: TGTGCCAGCAGCTTGCCGGGGAATAGCAATCAGCCCCAGCATTTT.

The chain uses TRBV5-4 and TRBJ1-2; D is unresolved. Germline V lookup: CDR1 SGHNT, CDR2 YYREEE (reference sequence). The length of the CDR3 is 12 residues. Deletions cut 3 bases from V and 6 bases from J, with 9 bases between. CDR3 DNA: TGTGCCAGCAGCTGGGGTAGTGATGGCTACACCTTC. Translation gives CASSWGSDGYTF.

This chain links TRBV6-1 with TRBJ2-7; the D is unclear. Trimming removed 7 bases at V and 5 bases at J, with 9 bases between. The CDR3 has 11 residues. Per germline, CDR1 MNHNS and CDR2 SASEGT. The CDR3 loop reads CASTFGNEQYF. The CDR3 DNA is TGTGCCAGCACCTTCGGTAACGAGCAGTACTTC.

The chain recombines TRBV9 with TRBJ1-1, with D perhaps matching TRBD1 (6 bases). The CDR3 is 14 amino acids. From germline, CDR1 is SGDLS and CDR2 YYNGEE. V was cut by 3 bases and J by 0 bases, with 9 bases left in between. CDR3 DNA sequence: TGTGCCAGCAGCGCGGGACATTTGAACACTGAAGCTTTCTTT. This gives the protein CASSAGHLNTEAFF.

The chain couples TRBV27 to TRBJ2-7; 14 positions agree with TRBD2. Germline V lookup: CDR1 MNHEY, CDR2 SMNVEV (reference sequence). The CDR3 length is 15 residues. Trimming cost V 4 bases and J 3 bases; bases outside gene matches: 2. The chain's CDR3 is CASSWTSGGNYEQYF. The CDR3, as DNA: TGTGCCAGCAGTTGGACTAGCGGGGGGAACTACGAGCAGTACTTC.

As DNA, the CDR3 is TGTGCCAGCAGTACAGGGGGAAACTATGGCTACACCTTC. Translating it yields CASSTGGNYGYTF. The chain recombines TRBV28 with TRBJ1-2, with 8 bases aligning to TRBD1. There are 13 residues in the CDR3. CDR1 is MDHEN and CDR2 is SYDVKM in the germline V gene. The trim removed 5 bases at V and 2 bases at J, leaving 1 base unmatched.

V is TRBV9 and J is TRBJ2-1; D is ambiguous. Trimming removed 0 bases from V and 7 bases from J, with 17 bases in between. This CDR3 spans 16 amino acids. Germline V CDR1 and CDR2: SGDLS, YYNGEE. CDR3 nucleotides: TGTGCCAGCAGCGTAGCCGGGCTGACAAGGAGAAATGAGCAGTTCTTC. It encodes CASSVAGLTRRNEQFF. Full variable domain (outside the CDR3, taken from reference TRBV9 and TRBJ2-1): DSGVTQTPKHLITATGQRVTLRCSPRSGDLSVYWYQQSLDQGLQFLIQYYNGEERAKGNILERFSAQQFPDLHSELNLSSLELGDSALYFCASSVAGLTRRNEQFFGPGTRLTVL.

This clone was picked up one time. This sequence joins TRBV28 and TRBJ2-3, with TRBD2 as a possible D gene (5 bases). Germline V gene lookup returns CDR1 MDHEN and CDR2 SYDVKM. Trimming removed 3 bases at V and 0 bases at J, with 7 bases between. The CDR3 length is 14 residues. The CDR3, as DNA: TGTGCCAGCAGTTTGAGCGGTAGCACAGATACGCAGTATTTT. Translating it yields CASSLSGSTDTQYF.

The chain couples TRBV27 to TRBJ1-2; no clear D gene. Germline-derived CDR1 and CDR2 are MNHEY and SMNVEV (reference sequence). Trimming pared 4 bases from V and 1 base from J, leaving 13 bases between. This CDR3 comprises 15 residues. This CDR3 reads CASSYSRLLNYGYTF. CDR3 sequence (DNA): TGTGCCAGCAGTTATTCCAGACTTCTTAACTATGGCTACACCTTC.